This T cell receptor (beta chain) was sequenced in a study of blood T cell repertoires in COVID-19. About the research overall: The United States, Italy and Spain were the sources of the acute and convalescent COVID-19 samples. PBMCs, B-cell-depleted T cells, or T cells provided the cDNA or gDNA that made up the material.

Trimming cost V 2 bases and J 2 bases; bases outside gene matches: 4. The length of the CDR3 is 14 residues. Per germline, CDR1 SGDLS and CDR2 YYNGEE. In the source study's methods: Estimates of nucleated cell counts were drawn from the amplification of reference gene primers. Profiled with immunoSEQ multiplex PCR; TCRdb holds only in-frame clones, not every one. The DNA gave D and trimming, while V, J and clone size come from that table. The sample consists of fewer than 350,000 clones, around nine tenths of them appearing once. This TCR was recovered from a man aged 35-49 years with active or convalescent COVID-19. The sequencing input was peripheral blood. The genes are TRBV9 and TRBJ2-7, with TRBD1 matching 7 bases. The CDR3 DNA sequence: TGTGCCAGCAGCGTGACAGGGAACCCCTACGAGCAGTACTTC. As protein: CASSVTGNPYEQYF. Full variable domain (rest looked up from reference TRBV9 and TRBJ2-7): DSGVTQTPKHLITATGQRVTLRCSPRSGDLSVYWYQQSLDQGLQFLIQYYNGEERAKGNILERFSAQQFPDLHSELNLSSLELGDSALYFCASSVTGNPYEQYFGPGTRLTVT.